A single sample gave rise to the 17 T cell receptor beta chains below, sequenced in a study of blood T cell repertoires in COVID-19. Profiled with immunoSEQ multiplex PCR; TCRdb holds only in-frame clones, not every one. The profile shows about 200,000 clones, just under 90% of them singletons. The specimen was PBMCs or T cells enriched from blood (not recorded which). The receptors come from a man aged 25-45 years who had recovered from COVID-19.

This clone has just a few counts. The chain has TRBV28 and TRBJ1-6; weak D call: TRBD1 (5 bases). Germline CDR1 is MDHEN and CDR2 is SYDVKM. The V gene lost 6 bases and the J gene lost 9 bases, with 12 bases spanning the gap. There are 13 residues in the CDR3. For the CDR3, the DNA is TGTGCCAGCAGAATCCTACAGGTTTCACCCCTCCACTTT. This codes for CASRILQVSPLHF.

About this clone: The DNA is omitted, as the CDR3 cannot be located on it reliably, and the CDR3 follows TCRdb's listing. The CDR3: CASTSDIVGYTF. This sequence joins TRBV2 and TRBJ1-2; the table's D gene call, TRBD1, was not cross checked with the DNA. The CDR3 has 12 amino acids, counting both end residues. CDR1 is SNHLY, CDR2 FYNNEI, per germline.

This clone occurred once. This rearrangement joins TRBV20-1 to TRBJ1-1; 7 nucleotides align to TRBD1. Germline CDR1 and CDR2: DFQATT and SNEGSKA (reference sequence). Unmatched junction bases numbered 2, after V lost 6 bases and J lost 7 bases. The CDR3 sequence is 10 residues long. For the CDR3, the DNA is TGCAGTGCAAGGGACAGTGAAGCTTTCTTT. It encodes CSARDSEAFF.

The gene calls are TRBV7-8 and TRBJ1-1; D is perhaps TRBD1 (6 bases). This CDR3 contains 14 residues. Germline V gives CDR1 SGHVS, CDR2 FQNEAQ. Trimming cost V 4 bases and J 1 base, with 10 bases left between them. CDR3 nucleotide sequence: TGTGCCAGCAGCTCGACCAGGGGGAACACTGAAGCTTTCTTT. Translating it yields CASSSTRGNTEAFF.

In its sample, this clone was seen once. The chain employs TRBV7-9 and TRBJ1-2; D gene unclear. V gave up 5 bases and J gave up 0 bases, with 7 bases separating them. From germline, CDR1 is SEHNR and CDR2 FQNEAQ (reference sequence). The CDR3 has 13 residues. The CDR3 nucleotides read TGTGCCAGCAGCCCTACCTCTAACTATGGCTACACCTTC. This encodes CASSPTSNYGYTF. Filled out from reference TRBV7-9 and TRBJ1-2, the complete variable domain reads DTGVSQNPRHKITKRGQNVTFRCDPISEHNRLYWYRQTLGQGPEFLTYFQNEAQLEKSRLLSDRFSAERPKGSFSTLEIQRTEQGDSAMYLCASSPTSNYGYTFGSGTRLTVV.

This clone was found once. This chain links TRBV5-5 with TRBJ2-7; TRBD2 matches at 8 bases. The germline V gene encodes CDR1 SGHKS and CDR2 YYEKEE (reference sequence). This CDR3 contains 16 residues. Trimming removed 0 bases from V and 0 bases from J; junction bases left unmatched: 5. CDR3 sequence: CASSLVLAGYSYEQYF. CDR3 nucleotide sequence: TGTGCCAGCAGCTTGGTCCTAGCGGGTTACTCCTACGAGCAGTACTTC.

The CDR3 reads CASSYPPLLTRRETQYF. The DNA of the CDR3 is TGTGCCAGCAGTTACCCCCCTTTACTCACCCGTCGGGAGACCCAGTACTTC. The chain combines TRBV6-2 or TRBV6-3 with TRBJ2-5, with no clear D. The V and J ends lost 2 bases and 5 bases respectively, with 21 bases between them. The CDR3 sequence is 17 residues long. In germline, CDR1 is MNHEY, CDR2 SVGEGT.

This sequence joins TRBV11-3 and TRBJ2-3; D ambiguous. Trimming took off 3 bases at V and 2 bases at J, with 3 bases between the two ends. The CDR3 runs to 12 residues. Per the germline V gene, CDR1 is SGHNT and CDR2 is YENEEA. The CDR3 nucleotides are TGTGCCAGCAGCTTCTACACAGATACGCAGTATTTT. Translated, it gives CASSFYTDTQYF. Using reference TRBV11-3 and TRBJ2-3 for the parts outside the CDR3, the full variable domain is EAGVVQSPRYKIIEKKQPVAFWCNPISGHNTLYWYLQNLGQGPELLIRYENEEAVDDSQLPKDRFSAERLKGVDSTLKIQPAELGDSAVYLCASSFYTDTQYFGPGTRLTVL.

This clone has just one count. CDR3 sequence: CASSLFTADYEQYF. The DNA of the CDR3 is TGTGCCAGCAGTTTATTTACAGCCGACTACGAGCAGTACTTC. V and J are TRBV6-2 or TRBV6-3 and TRBJ2-7; D uncertain. The CDR3 consists of 14 residues. Germline V gives CDR1 MNHEY, CDR2 SVGEGT. V dropped 4 bases and J dropped 3 bases, with 13 bases sitting between them.

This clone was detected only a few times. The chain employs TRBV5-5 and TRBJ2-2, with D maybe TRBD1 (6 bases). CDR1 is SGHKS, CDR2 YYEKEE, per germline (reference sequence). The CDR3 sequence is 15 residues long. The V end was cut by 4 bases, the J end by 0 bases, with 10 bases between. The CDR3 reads CASSQGSPNTGELFF. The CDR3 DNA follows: TGTGCCAGCAGCCAGGGGAGCCCGAACACCGGGGAGCTGTTTTTT. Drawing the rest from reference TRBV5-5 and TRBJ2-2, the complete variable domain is DAGVTQSPTHLIKTRGQQVTLRCSPISGHKSVSWYQQVLGQGPQFIFQYYEKEERGRGNFPDRFSARQFPNYSSELNVNALLLGDSALYLCASSQGSPNTGELFFGEGSRLTVL.

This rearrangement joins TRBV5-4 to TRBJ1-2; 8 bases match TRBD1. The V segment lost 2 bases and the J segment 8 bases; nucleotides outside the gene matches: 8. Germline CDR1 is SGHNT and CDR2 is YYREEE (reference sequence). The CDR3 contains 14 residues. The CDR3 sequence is CASSFGQGWGGYTF. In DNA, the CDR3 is TGTGCCAGCAGCTTCGGACAGGGATGGGGCGGCTACACCTTC.

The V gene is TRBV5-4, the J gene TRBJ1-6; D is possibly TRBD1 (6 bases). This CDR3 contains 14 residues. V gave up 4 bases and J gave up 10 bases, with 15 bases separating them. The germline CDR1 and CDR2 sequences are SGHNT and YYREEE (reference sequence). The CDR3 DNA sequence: TGTGCCAGCAGCCTGTACAGGGAGGGATCACCCCTCCACTTT. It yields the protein CASSLYREGSPLHF.

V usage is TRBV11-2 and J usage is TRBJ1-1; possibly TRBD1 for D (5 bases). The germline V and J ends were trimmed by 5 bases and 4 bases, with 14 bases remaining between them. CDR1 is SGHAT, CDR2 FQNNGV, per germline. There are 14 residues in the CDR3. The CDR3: CASSPNRGGTEAFF. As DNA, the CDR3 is TGTGCCAGCAGCCCCAACCGGGGGGGCACTGAAGCTTTCTTT.

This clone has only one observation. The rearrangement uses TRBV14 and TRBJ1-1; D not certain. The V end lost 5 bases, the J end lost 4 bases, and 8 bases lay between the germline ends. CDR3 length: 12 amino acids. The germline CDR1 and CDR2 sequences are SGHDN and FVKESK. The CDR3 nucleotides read TGTGCCAGCAGCGCGGGTCCCACTGAAGCTTTCTTT. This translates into CASSAGPTEAFF. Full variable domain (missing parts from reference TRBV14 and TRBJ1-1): EAGVTQFPSHSVIEKGQTVTLRCDPISGHDNLYWYRRVMGKEIKFLLHFVKESKQDESGMPNNRFLAERTGGTYSTLKVQPAELEDSGVYFCASSAGPTEAFFGQGTRLTVV.

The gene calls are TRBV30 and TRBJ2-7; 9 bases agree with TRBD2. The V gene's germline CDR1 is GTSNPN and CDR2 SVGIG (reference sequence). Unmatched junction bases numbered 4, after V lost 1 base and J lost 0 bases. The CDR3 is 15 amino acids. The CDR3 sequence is CAWSASGGFSYEQYF. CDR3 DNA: TGTGCCTGGAGTGCCAGCGGGGGGTTCTCCTACGAGCAGTACTTC.

The CDR3 loop is CATSRDSRNYEQYF. The CDR3, as DNA: TGTGCCACCAGCAGGGACTCACGAAACTACGAGCAGTACTTC. The rearrangement links TRBV15 to TRBJ2-7; possible D gene TRBD2, 5 bases. The CDR3 runs 14 residues. From germline, CDR1 is LNHNV and CDR2 YYDKDF (reference sequence). Trimming pared 3 bases from V and 3 bases from J, leaving 12 bases between.

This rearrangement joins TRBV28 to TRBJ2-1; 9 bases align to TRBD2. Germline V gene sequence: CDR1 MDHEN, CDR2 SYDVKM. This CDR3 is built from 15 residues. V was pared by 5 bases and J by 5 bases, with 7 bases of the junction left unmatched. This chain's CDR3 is CASSPASSGDNEQFF. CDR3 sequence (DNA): TGTGCCAGCAGTCCGGCCTCTAGCGGGGACAATGAGCAGTTCTTC.